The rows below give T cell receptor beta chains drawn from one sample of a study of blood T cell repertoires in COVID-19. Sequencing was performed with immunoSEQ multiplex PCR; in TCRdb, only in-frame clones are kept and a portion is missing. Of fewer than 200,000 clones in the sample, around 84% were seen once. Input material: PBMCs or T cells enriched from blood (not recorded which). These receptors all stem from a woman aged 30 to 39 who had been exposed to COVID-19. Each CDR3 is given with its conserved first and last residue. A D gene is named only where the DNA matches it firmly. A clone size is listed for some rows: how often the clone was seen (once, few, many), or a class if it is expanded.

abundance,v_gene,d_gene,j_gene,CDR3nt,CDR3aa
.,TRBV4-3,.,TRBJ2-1,TGCGCCAGCAGCCAAGAAGCGGTGACACGGACCCACAATGAGCAGTTCTTC,CASSQEAVTRTHNEQFF
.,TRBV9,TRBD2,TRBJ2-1,TGTGCCAGCAGCGTAGGAGGCGGGGGGAAATACAATGAGCAGTTCTTC,CASSVGGGGKYNEQFF
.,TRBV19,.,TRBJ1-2,TGTGCCAGTAGTATTGTGGACAAGAACTATGGCTACACCTTC,CASSIVDKNYGYTF
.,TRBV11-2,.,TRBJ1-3,TGTGCCAGCAGCTTGGAGGGGACCCGGAGCTCTGGAAACACCATATATTTT,CASSLEGTRSSGNTIYF
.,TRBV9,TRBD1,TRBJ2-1,TGTGCCAGCAGCGTATGGTACCAGGGGGCCAATGAGCAGTTCTTC,CASSVWYQGANEQFF
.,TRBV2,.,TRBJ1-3,TGTGCTAACAGGGCGTCCTCTGGAAACACCATATATTTT,CANRASSGNTIYF
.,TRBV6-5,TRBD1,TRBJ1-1,TGTGCCAGCAGCCCCCGGAAGACAGGGGACACTGAAGCTTTCTTT,CASSPRKTGDTEAFF
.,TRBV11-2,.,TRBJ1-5,TGTGCCAGCAGCTTAACAGGGTCGGGCAATCAGCCCCAGCATTTT,CASSLTGSGNQPQHF
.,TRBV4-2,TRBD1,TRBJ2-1,TGTGCCAGCAGCCAAGTAGTCGGGGACAGGCCGTTCTTC,CASSQVVGDRPFF
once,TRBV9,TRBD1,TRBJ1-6,TGTGCCAGCAGCGGCCTAGGGACAGGGAATTCACCCCTCCACTTT,CASSGLGTGNSPLHF
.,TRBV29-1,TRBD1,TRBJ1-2,TGCAGCGTTGAACAGGGGGCAGGGTATGGCTACACCTTC,CSVEQGAGYGYTF
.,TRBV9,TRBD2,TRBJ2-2,TGTGCCAGCGGGCGGGGGGGACCCAACACCGGGGAGCTGTTTTTT,CASGRGGPNTGELFF
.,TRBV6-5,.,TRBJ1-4,TGTGCCACAGGACAGCCTGCAACTAATGAAAAACTGTTTTTT,CATGQPATNEKLFF
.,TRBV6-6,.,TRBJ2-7,TGTGCCAGCAGTTACTATACAGGGACCTACGAGCAGTACTTC,CASSYYTGTYEQYF
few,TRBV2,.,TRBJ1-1,TGTGCCAGCAGTGAAGCCAGAATTGCAGGGCGAGGCACTGAAGCTTTCTTT,CASSEARIAGRGTEAFF
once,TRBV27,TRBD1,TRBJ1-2,TGTGCCAGCAGTTACTCAACGGGACAGGGGGGGTATGGCTACACCTTC,CASSYSTGQGGYGYTF
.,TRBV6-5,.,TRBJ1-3,TGTGCCAGCAGCTTAGCCGGGGATGGAAACACCATATATTTT,CASSLAGDGNTIYF
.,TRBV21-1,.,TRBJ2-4,TGTGCCAGCAGCACGAACACTGGACAGGGGGCGATCAAAAACATTCAGTACTTC,CASSTNTGQGAIKNIQYF
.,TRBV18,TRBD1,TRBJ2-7,TGTGCCAGCTCACCACAGACAGGGGGCCTTTCCTACGAGCAGTACTTC,CASSPQTGGLSYEQYF
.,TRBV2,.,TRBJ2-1,TGTGCCAGCCCCGGAGTAGTCGGGCAGTTCTTC,CASPGVVGQFF
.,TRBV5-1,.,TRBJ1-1,TGCGCCAGCAGTCCCCAGATGAACACTGAAGCTTTCTTT,CASSPQMNTEAFF
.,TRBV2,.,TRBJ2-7,TGTGCCAGCAGCCCATTAGCCTCGACGGCTACCTACGAGCAGTACTTC,CASSPLASTATYEQYF
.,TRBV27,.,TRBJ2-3,TGTGCCAGCGGCCGAGGGGGGGATAGCACAGATACGCAGTATTTT,CASGRGGDSTDTQYF
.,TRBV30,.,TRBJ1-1,TGTGCCTGGAGTGTACACAGACAGAACACTGAAGCTTTCTTT,CAWSVHRQNTEAFF
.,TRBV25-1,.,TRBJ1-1,TGTGCCAGCACAAAGGGGACTGAAGCTTTCTTT,CASTKGTEAFF
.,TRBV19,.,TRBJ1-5,TGTGCCAGTAGTATGACAGGTTCCTTGGGGCCCCAGCATTTT,CASSMTGSLGPQHF
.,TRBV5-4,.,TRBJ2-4,TGTGCCAGCAGCCCAGACAGCCACAAAGACATTCAGTACTTC,CASSPDSHKDIQYF
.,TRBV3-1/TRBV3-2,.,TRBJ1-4,TGTGCCAGCAGCCCACCGTACGGAAGGACGGGGGAACGGGATGAAAAACTGTTTTTT,CASSPPYGRTGERDEKLFF
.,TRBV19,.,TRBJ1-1,TGTGCCAGCAGGGACATACAGTTACCCGAAGCTTTCTTT,CASRDIQLPEAFF
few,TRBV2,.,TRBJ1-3,TGTGCCAGCAGTGGGCAAGGGGCAGGGGCTGGAAACACCATATATTTT,CASSGQGAGAGNTIYF
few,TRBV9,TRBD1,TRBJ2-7,TGTGCCAGCAGCGTTGCCGGGACAGGGTGGGGGGAGCAGTACTTC,CASSVAGTGWGEQYF
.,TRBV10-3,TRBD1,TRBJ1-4,TGTGCCACACGGACAGGGACAGTTGAAAAACTGTTTTTT,CATRTGTVEKLFF
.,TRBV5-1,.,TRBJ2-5,TGCGCCAGCAGTCGACTCCAAGAGACCCAGTACTTC,CASSRLQETQYF
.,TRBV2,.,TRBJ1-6,TGTGCCAGCAGTCCTGGGAGCTCCTATAATTCACCCCTCCACTTT,CASSPGSSYNSPLHF
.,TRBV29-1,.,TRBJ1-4,TGCAGCGTTGGTCAGACAGCAACTAATGAAAAACTGTTTTTT,CSVGQTATNEKLFF
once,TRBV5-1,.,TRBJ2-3,TGCGCCAGCAGCGAACAGGGATTCACAGATACGCAGTATTTT,CASSEQGFTDTQYF
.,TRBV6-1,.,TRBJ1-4,TGTGCCAGCAGTGACCCCCACCAGAATGAAAAACTGTTTTTT,CASSDPHQNEKLFF
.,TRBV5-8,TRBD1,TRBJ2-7,TGTGCCAGCACCGTATCGGGACAGGGCGACGAGCAGTACTTC,CASTVSGQGDEQYF
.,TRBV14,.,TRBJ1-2,TGTGCCAGCAGCCAAGCCCAGGGTGGTCCCTATGGCTACACCTTC,CASSQAQGGPYGYTF
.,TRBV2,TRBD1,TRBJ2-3,TGTGCCAGCAGTGGTCGACAGGGGGCGACAGATACGCAGTATTTT,CASSGRQGATDTQYF
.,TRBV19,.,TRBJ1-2,TGTGCCAGTAGTATCTCAGGGCACTATGGCTACACCTTC,CASSISGHYGYTF
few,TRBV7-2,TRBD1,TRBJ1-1,TGTGCCAGCAGTCTAGGGACAGTACGGAACACTGAAGCTTTCTTT,CASSLGTVRNTEAFF
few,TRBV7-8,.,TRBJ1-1,TGTGCCAGCAGCTTAGTGAGGGAGGGGCTGGGCGTGAGTATGAACACTGAAGCTTTCTTT,CASSLVREGLGVSMNTEAFF
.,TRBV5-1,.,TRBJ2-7,TGCGCCAGCAGCTTGGGCCAGGGCGTCTACGAGCAGTACTTC,CASSLGQGVYEQYF
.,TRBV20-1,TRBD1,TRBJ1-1,TGCAGTGCCCCGGACAGGACTGAAGCTTTCTTT,CSAPDRTEAFF
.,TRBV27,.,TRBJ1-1,TGTGCCAGCAGAAAAGGACTGGAGCACACTGAAGCTTTCTTT,CASRKGLEHTEAFF
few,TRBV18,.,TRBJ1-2,TGTGCCAGCTCACCATCTCGGGTTAACGACTATGGCTACACCTTC,CASSPSRVNDYGYTF
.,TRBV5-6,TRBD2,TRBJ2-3,TGTGCCAGCAGCCCCGCATGGACTAGCGGGGGCAGCACAGATACGCAGTATTTT,CASSPAWTSGGSTDTQYF
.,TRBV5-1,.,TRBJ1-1,TGCGCCAGCAGCTTGGAAGACACGAACACTGAAGCTTTCTTT,CASSLEDTNTEAFF
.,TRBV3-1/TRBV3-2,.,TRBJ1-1,TGTGCCAGCAGCCAAGACCCCCCGGGGTTGAACACTGAAGCTTTCTTT,CASSQDPPGLNTEAFF
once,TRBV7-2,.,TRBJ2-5,TGTGCCAGCAGCAGTAGCGGCGGGGAGACCCAGTACTTC,CASSSSGGETQYF
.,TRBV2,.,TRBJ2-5,TGTGCCAGCCGGACAGATCAAGAGACCCAGTACTTC,CASRTDQETQYF
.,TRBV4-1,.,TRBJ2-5,TGCGCCAGCGTGGATGAGGTTCAAGAGACCCAGTACTTC,CASVDEVQETQYF
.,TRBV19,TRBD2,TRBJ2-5,TGTGCCAGTAGTCTCGGGACTAGTCCCGAGACCCAGTACTTC,CASSLGTSPETQYF
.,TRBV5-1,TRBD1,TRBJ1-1,TGCGCCAGCAGCTTGCTACAGGGGGCCTGGGGGACTGAAGCTTTCTTT,CASSLLQGAWGTEAFF